This entry describes one TCR beta chain. Antigen: not known. The read terminates 3 residues before the CDR3 end, so the remaining end is supplied by the germline J gene. The sample originates from a study of T cells in women clearing cervical HPV infection. At the level of the study: HLA type stays a possible confounder, typing being limited. Study conclusions and caveats: Repertoire richness, not evenness, was significantly elevated in CIN3+ cases versus controls.

Each participant carried one incident cervical HPV16 infection only. Method: immunoSEQ multiplex PCR; TCRdb's copy keeps in-frame clones and lacks some. This repertoire includes roughly 30,000 clones. Germline V gives CDR1 SGHRS, CDR2 YFSETQ. Germline trimming cut 4 bases from V and 5 bases from J; bases unmatched to any gene: 12. The CDR3 contains 16 residues. V gene TRBV5-1 combines with J gene TRBJ1-5; 7 bases are a match to TRBD1. The sequenced sample consisted of blood buffy coat. This TCR came from a woman between 18 and 70 years old with a cervical HPV16 infection that either progressed to CIN3+ or cleared (not recorded which). This chain's CDR3 is CASSPTGDRAYQPQHF. CDR3 bases read: TGCGCCAGCAGCCCCACAGGAGACAGGGCTTATCAGCCC.